These 14 T cell receptor beta chains originate from one sample sequenced in a study of PD-L1 blockade in urothelial cancer. The data were produced by immunoSEQ multiplex PCR, yet TCRdb's version contains in-frame clones alone and is incomplete. The profile shows under 120,000 clones, over 75% of them singletons. The input for sequencing was PBMCs, taken around atezolizumab (anti-PD-L1) treatment. The receptors were gathered from a man aged 45-65 years with urothelial cancer.

This chain uses TRBV15 with TRBJ1-3; no reliable D call. Deletions cut 0 bases from V and 0 bases from J, with 12 bases between. Germline V CDR1 and CDR2: LNHNV, YYDKDF (reference sequence). The CDR3 loop spans 17 amino acids. The CDR3 here is CATSRDRTTVSGNTIYF. The DNA of the CDR3 is TGTGCCACCAGCAGAGATCGCACAACCGTCTCTGGAAACACCATATATTTT. The full variable domain, rest sourced from reference TRBV15 and TRBJ1-3, is DAMVIQNPRYQVTQFGKPVTLSCSQTLNHNVMYWYQQKSSQAPKLLFHYYDKDFNNEADTPDNFQSRRPNTSFCFLDIRSPGLGDTAMYLCATSRDRTTVSGNTIYFGEGSWLTVV.

CDR3 residues: CAIGRQGANEKLFF. CDR3 DNA: TGTGCCATTGGGCGACAGGGTGCCAATGAAAAACTGTTTTTT. This sequence joins TRBV28 and TRBJ1-4; 7 positions match TRBD1. This CDR3 comprises 14 residues. Germline CDR1 reads MDHEN; CDR2 reads SYDVKM. Losses at the gene ends were 10 bases for V and 5 bases for J; bases not matched to a gene: 10.

V usage is TRBV27 and J usage is TRBJ1-5; the match to TRBD1 covers 7 bases. Germline V gives CDR1 MNHEY, CDR2 SMNVEV (reference sequence). The junction had 4 bases not matched to a gene; V was cut back by 6 bases and J by 2 bases. The CDR3 runs 14 residues. The CDR3 sequence: CASRRDSGNQPQHF. The CDR3 coding sequence is TGTGCCAGCAGAAGGGACAGTGGCAATCAGCCCCAGCATTTT.

A note on this clone: An end of the junction differs from the germline gene, which may be a read error. This sequence joins TRBV7-7 and TRBJ2-3; TRBD2 matches at 14 bases. Germline V gene lookup returns CDR1 SSHAT and CDR2 FNYEAQ (reference sequence). The CDR3 is 15 residues long. CDR3 coding DNA: TGTGCTAGCAGCCCGGGACTAGCGGGAGCAGATACGCAGTATTTT. This codes for CASSPGLAGADTQYF.

The chain employs TRBV2 and TRBJ1-4; unclear D gene. This CDR3 is built from 15 residues. CDR1 and CDR2 from the germline V gene are SNHLY and FYNNEI. Trimming cost V 7 bases and J 1 base, with 13 bases left between them. CDR3 loop: CASTLQIGTNEKLFF. The CDR3 DNA reads TGTGCCAGCACCCTACAGATCGGAACTAATGAAAAACTGTTTTTT.

This chain links TRBV4-1 with TRBJ2-3, with D possibly matching TRBD1 (5 bases). This CDR3 is built from 15 residues. Looked up from germline, CDR1 is MGHRA and CDR2 is YSYEKL. V dropped 0 bases and J dropped 6 bases, with 13 bases sitting between them. This chain's CDR3 is CASSQDWLGPDTQYF. Here the CDR3 DNA reads TGCGCCAGCAGCCAAGATTGGTTGGGGCCGGATACGCAGTATTTT.

This clone occurred a few times. The chain links TRBV25-1 to TRBJ1-2; 7 bases are a match to TRBD1. With V trimmed by 2 bases and J by 4 bases, 1 base remained unmatched. CDR3 length equals 13 residues. CDR1 is MGHDK, CDR2 SYGVNS, per germline. CDR3: CASSEGTVYGYTF. The CDR3 DNA reads TGTGCCAGCAGTGAAGGGACAGTCTATGGCTACACCTTC.

The genes are TRBV7-2 and TRBJ2-5; 9 nucleotides line up with TRBD2. The junction had 17 bases not matched to a gene; V was cut back by 7 bases and J by 5 bases. CDR3 length: 17 amino acids. Germline values: CDR1 SGHTA, CDR2 FQGNSA. CDR3 region: CASKPLIRLAGRETQYF. CDR3 coding DNA: TGTGCCAGCAAGCCCCTGATTCGGCTAGCGGGACGGGAGACCCAGTACTTC.

CDR3 bases: TGTGCCATCAGTGAGGGGACAGCCTATGGCTACACCTTC. Translated: CAISEGTAYGYTF. The chain employs TRBV10-3 and TRBJ1-2; 7 nucleotides match TRBD1. The CDR3 sequence is 13 residues long. V trimming: 2 bases; J trimming: 4 bases; junction bases outside the gene matches: 1. Germline loops: CDR1 ENHRY, CDR2 SYGVKD.

V gene TRBV7-2 combines with J gene TRBJ2-2, with 10 bases matching TRBD2. After removal of 6 bases from V and 9 bases from J, the junction contained 4 bases not matched to a gene. The CDR3 totals 13 residues. CDR1 and CDR2 (germline): SGHTA, FQGNSA. In DNA, the CDR3 is TGTGCCAGCAGTTTACTAGCGGGGAGGGAGCTGTTTTTT. Translating gives CASSLLAGRELFF.

The chain is built from TRBV14 and TRBJ1-2; the match to TRBD1 covers 7 bases. The germline V gene encodes CDR1 SGHDN and CDR2 FVKESK. The CDR3 runs to 15 residues. With V trimmed by 4 bases and J by 4 bases, 9 bases remained unmatched. The CDR3 sequence: CASSPRGTVVYGYTF. CDR3 nucleotide sequence: TGTGCCAGCAGCCCGCGTGGGACAGTGGTCTATGGCTACACCTTC.

This rearrangement joins TRBV11-2 to TRBJ1-1; weak D call: TRBD1 (6 bases). V was shortened by 0 bases and J by 0 bases, with 11 bases between the two germline ends. This CDR3 is 16 amino acids long. CDR1 is SGHAT and CDR2 is FQNNGV in the germline V gene. CDR3 sequence: CASSLDRQVLNTEAFF. The CDR3 nucleotides read TGTGCCAGCAGCTTAGATAGACAGGTATTGAACACTGAAGCTTTCTTT.

The chain combines TRBV5-5 with TRBJ2-7; D unclear. Germline V CDR1 and CDR2: SGHKS, YYEKEE (reference sequence). This CDR3 has 11 amino acids. Deletions cut 0 bases from V and 6 bases from J, with 4 bases between. CDR3 loop: CASSLAREQYF. In DNA, the CDR3 is TGTGCCAGCAGCTTGGCCCGCGAGCAGTACTTC.

The gene calls are TRBV5-1 and TRBJ2-1; a possible D gene is TRBD2 (5 bases). Trimming cost V 1 base and J 0 bases, with 11 bases left between them. The germline V gene encodes CDR1 SGHRS and CDR2 YFSETQ. The CDR3 spans 16 residues. The CDR3 DNA is TGCGCCAGCAGCTTGTTTAGCGTCACCTCCTACAATGAGCAGTTCTTC. Protein product: CASSLFSVTSYNEQFF.